These T cell receptor beta chains were read from a single sample in a study of OX40 agonist ivuxolimab in advanced cancers. This table comes from immunoSEQ multiplex PCR, and its TCRdb copy is limited to in-frame clones, with some not included. The table has some 90,000 clones, roughly 84% seen once. The source material was CD4+ or CD8+ T cells sorted from blood, sampled in a trial of the OX40 agonist ivuxolimab. Source of these receptors: an adult with an advanced solid tumor such as melanoma, head and neck, liver or kidney cancer. Both conserved end residues are part of each CDR3. D genes are given only for firm matches. Size tells how often a clone was seen (once, few, many) or the class of an expanded clone, and some rows leave it out.

J gene: TRBJ2-1
clone size: NA
D gene: NA
V gene: TRBV6-1
CDR3 protein: CASSEEGTWSYNEQFF
CDR3 DNA: TGTGCCAGCAGTGAAGAGGGCACCTGGTCCTACAATGAGCAGTTCTTC

J gene: TRBJ2-7
clone size: NA
D gene: NA
V gene: TRBV6-1
CDR3 protein: CASRDTPYEQYF
CDR3 DNA: TGTGCCAGCAGGGACACTCCCTACGAGCAGTACTTC

J gene: TRBJ1-2
clone size: NA
D gene: NA
V gene: TRBV27
CDR3 protein: CASSAFDRGSYGYTF
CDR3 DNA: TGTGCCAGCAGTGCATTTGACAGAGGTTCCTATGGCTACACCTTC

J gene: TRBJ1-6
clone size: NA
D gene: NA
V gene: TRBV7-6
CDR3 protein: CASSLARDSYNSPLHF
CDR3 DNA: TGTGCCAGCAGCTTAGCGCGGGACTCCTATAATTCACCCCTCCACTTT

J gene: TRBJ2-4
clone size: NA
D gene: NA
V gene: TRBV18
CDR3 protein: CASSPGVPDIQYF
CDR3 DNA: TGTGCCAGCTCACCCGGCGTGCCGGACATTCAGTACTTC

J gene: TRBJ2-7
clone size: NA
D gene: NA
V gene: TRBV11-3
CDR3 protein: CASSQGLNYEQYF
CDR3 DNA: TGTGCCAGCAGCCAGGGACTGAACTACGAGCAGTACTTC

J gene: TRBJ1-2
clone size: NA
D gene: NA
V gene: TRBV9
CDR3 protein: CASSVVRGPPAF
CDR3 DNA: TGTGCCAGCAGTGTAGTGCGGGGGCCGCCGGCCTTC

J gene: TRBJ2-5
clone size: NA
D gene: NA
V gene: TRBV7-9
CDR3 protein: CASSSPGQLVSQYF
CDR3 DNA: TGTGCCAGCAGCTCTCCCGGACAACTTGTATCCCAGTACTTC

J gene: TRBJ2-5
clone size: once
D gene: NA
V gene: TRBV19
CDR3 protein: CASSIVRDVRRGTQYF
CDR3 DNA: TGTGCCAGTAGTATAGTAAGGGACGTCCGGAGAGGGACCCAGTACTTC

J gene: TRBJ1-1
clone size: NA
D gene: NA
V gene: TRBV15
CDR3 protein: CATSRDSSLQRNTEAFF
CDR3 DNA: TGTGCCACCAGCAGAGACTCTTCGTTACAGAGGAACACTGAAGCTTTCTTT

J gene: TRBJ2-7
clone size: once
D gene: NA
V gene: TRBV19
CDR3 protein: CASSNPGRTIYEQYF
CDR3 DNA: TGTGCCAGTAGTAACCCGGGACGGACTATTTACGAGCAGTACTTC

J gene: TRBJ2-1
clone size: NA
D gene: TRBD2
V gene: TRBV11-2
CDR3 protein: CASSFSAGRDEQFF
CDR3 DNA: TGTGCCAGCAGCTTTTCGGCAGGGAGGGATGAGCAGTTCTTC

J gene: TRBJ2-7
clone size: few
D gene: NA
V gene: TRBV7-9
CDR3 protein: CASSLRRQDPYEQYF
CDR3 DNA: TGTGCCAGCAGCTTAAGGAGACAGGATCCCTACGAGCAGTACTTC

J gene: TRBJ2-5
clone size: NA
D gene: TRBD2
V gene: TRBV4-1
CDR3 protein: CASSQDVGLAGGQETQYF
CDR3 DNA: TGCGCCAGCAGCCAAGATGTGGGCTTGGCGGGGGGTCAAGAGACCCAGTACTTC

J gene: TRBJ1-3
clone size: NA
D gene: NA
V gene: TRBV18
CDR3 protein: CASSPITRDISGNTIYF
CDR3 DNA: TGTGCCAGCTCACCTATTACCCGGGACATCTCTGGAAACACCATATATTTT

J gene: TRBJ2-1
clone size: NA
D gene: TRBD2
V gene: TRBV7-9
CDR3 protein: CASSQELAENEQFF
CDR3 DNA: TGTGCCAGCAGCCAGGAGCTAGCGGAGAATGAGCAGTTCTTC

J gene: TRBJ2-2
clone size: NA
D gene: NA
V gene: TRBV27
CDR3 protein: CASSFKSPNTGELFF
CDR3 DNA: TGTGCCAGCAGTTTTAAGAGCCCGAACACCGGGGAGCTGTTTTTT

J gene: TRBJ2-7
clone size: NA
D gene: NA
V gene: TRBV27
CDR3 protein: CASSLGPDGPYEQYF
CDR3 DNA: TGTGCCAGCAGTTTAGGGCCCGACGGTCCCTACGAGCAGTACTTC

J gene: TRBJ1-6
clone size: NA
D gene: NA
V gene: TRBV4-2
CDR3 protein: CASSQEAVIGNSPLHF
CDR3 DNA: TGTGCCAGCAGCCAAGAGGCGGTTATCGGTAATTCACCCCTCCACTTT

J gene: TRBJ1-2
clone size: NA
D gene: TRBD1
V gene: TRBV29-1
CDR3 protein: CSAGQENNYGYTF
CDR3 DNA: TGCAGCGCGGGACAGGAGAATAACTATGGCTACACCTTC

J gene: TRBJ2-6
clone size: NA
D gene: NA
V gene: TRBV5-1
CDR3 protein: CASSFGTIAARGTSGANVLTF
CDR3 DNA: TGCGCCAGCAGCTTCGGTACTATCGCGGCGAGGGGCACCTCTGGGGCCAACGTCCTGACTTTC

J gene: TRBJ1-2
clone size: NA
D gene: NA
V gene: TRBV12-5
CDR3 protein: CASGLVLQRAAHYGYTF
CDR3 DNA: TGTGCTAGTGGTTTGGTCCTACAACGAGCCGCTCACTATGGCTACACCTTC

J gene: TRBJ2-7
clone size: once
D gene: NA
V gene: TRBV29-1
CDR3 protein: CSPKNGTTNDEQYF
CDR3 DNA: TGCAGCCCCAAAAATGGGACGACAAATGACGAGCAGTACTTC

J gene: TRBJ2-3
clone size: NA
D gene: NA
V gene: TRBV18
CDR3 protein: CASSPLGPDTQYF
CDR3 DNA: TGTGCCAGCTCACCGTTAGGGCCAGATACGCAGTATTTT

J gene: TRBJ2-5
clone size: few
D gene: NA
V gene: TRBV5-4
CDR3 protein: CASSLSSGRRGKETQYF
CDR3 DNA: TGTGCCAGCAGCCTCTCCTCGGGTCGGCGGGGAAAAGAGACCCAGTACTTC

J gene: TRBJ1-5
clone size: NA
D gene: NA
V gene: TRBV6-1
CDR3 protein: CASATGSNQPQHF
CDR3 DNA: TGTGCCAGCGCCACAGGGTCCAATCAGCCCCAGCATTTT

J gene: TRBJ2-3
clone size: NA
D gene: NA
V gene: TRBV11-2
CDR3 protein: CASSPLAGPDTQYF
CDR3 DNA: TGTGCCAGCAGCCCTTTGGCGGGTCCGGATACGCAGTATTTT

J gene: TRBJ2-2
clone size: NA
D gene: NA
V gene: TRBV5-1
CDR3 protein: CASSLAAGLNTGELFF
CDR3 DNA: TGCGCCAGCAGCTTGGCCGCGGGTTTGAACACCGGGGAGCTGTTTTTT

J gene: TRBJ1-2
clone size: NA
D gene: TRBD1
V gene: TRBV19
CDR3 protein: CASSPTGGAGGYTF
CDR3 DNA: TGTGCCAGTAGCCCAACAGGGGGCGCGGGTGGCTACACCTTC

J gene: TRBJ2-1
clone size: NA
D gene: NA
V gene: TRBV5-4
CDR3 protein: CASSSPMGGNEQFF
CDR3 DNA: TGTGCCAGCAGTTCACCGATGGGTGGGAATGAGCAGTTCTTC

J gene: TRBJ2-5
clone size: NA
D gene: NA
V gene: TRBV25-1
CDR3 protein: CASGREETQYF
CDR3 DNA: TGTGCCAGTGGCAGGGAAGAGACCCAGTACTTC

J gene: TRBJ2-1
clone size: NA
D gene: NA
V gene: TRBV10-1
CDR3 protein: CASSEGTGPYNEQFF
CDR3 DNA: TGCGCCAGCAGTGAAGGGACTGGACCGTACAATGAGCAGTTCTTC

J gene: TRBJ1-2
clone size: NA
D gene: NA
V gene: TRBV5-1
CDR3 protein: CARLNEGTANYGYTF
CDR3 DNA: TGCGCCAGACTCAATGAAGGGACCGCGAACTATGGCTACACCTTC

J gene: TRBJ1-3
clone size: few
D gene: NA
V gene: TRBV11-2
CDR3 protein: CASSLLGVQAFSGNTIYF
CDR3 DNA: TGTGCCAGCAGCCTCCTCGGTGTGCAGGCCTTCTCTGGAAACACCATATATTTT

J gene: TRBJ2-4
clone size: NA
D gene: NA
V gene: TRBV2
CDR3 protein: CASSDVGTSKNIQYF
CDR3 DNA: TGTGCCAGCAGTGATGTTGGGACCTCCAAAAACATTCAGTACTTC

J gene: TRBJ1-2
clone size: NA
D gene: TRBD1
V gene: TRBV19
CDR3 protein: CASTRDRGANGYTF
CDR3 DNA: TGTGCCAGTACCCGGGACAGGGGGGCCAATGGCTACACCTTC

J gene: TRBJ2-3
clone size: few
D gene: NA
V gene: TRBV18
CDR3 protein: CASSPWHRDTDTQYF
CDR3 DNA: TGTGCCAGCTCACCATGGCACAGGGACACAGATACGCAGTATTTT

J gene: TRBJ1-1
clone size: NA
D gene: NA
V gene: TRBV7-9
CDR3 protein: CASSLVAGVNTEAFF
CDR3 DNA: TGTGCCAGCAGCTTAGTGGCCGGGGTGAACACTGAAGCTTTCTTT

J gene: TRBJ1-3
clone size: NA
D gene: NA
V gene: TRBV4-1
CDR3 protein: CASSQEHTIYF
CDR3 DNA: TGCGCCAGCAGCCAAGAGCACACCATATATTTT

J gene: TRBJ2-7
clone size: few
D gene: NA
V gene: TRBV7-3
CDR3 protein: CASSLKAGYEQYF
CDR3 DNA: TGTGCCAGCAGCTTAAAGGCCGGGTACGAGCAGTACTTC

J gene: TRBJ1-1
clone size: NA
D gene: TRBD1
V gene: TRBV7-2
CDR3 protein: CASSSDQTGGGTEAFF
CDR3 DNA: TGTGCCAGCAGCTCAGACCAGACAGGGGGAGGCACTGAAGCTTTCTTT

J gene: TRBJ2-3
clone size: NA
D gene: NA
V gene: TRBV6-1
CDR3 protein: CASSTRTEPTDTQYF
CDR3 DNA: TGTGCCAGCAGTACTCGGACAGAACCCACAGATACGCAGTATTTT

J gene: TRBJ1-6
clone size: NA
D gene: TRBD1
V gene: TRBV6-1
CDR3 protein: CASSEGGGAGNSPLHF
CDR3 DNA: TGTGCCAGCAGTGAAGGAGGGGGCGCGGGGAATTCACCCCTCCACTTT

J gene: TRBJ1-2
clone size: NA
D gene: TRBD1
V gene: TRBV6-1
CDR3 protein: CASSRTGGDYGYTF
CDR3 DNA: TGTGCCAGCAGCCGGACAGGGGGCGACTATGGCTACACCTTC

J gene: TRBJ2-3
clone size: NA
D gene: TRBD2
V gene: TRBV7-9
CDR3 protein: CASSPGGGSTDTQYF
CDR3 DNA: TGTGCCAGCAGCCCGGGGGGAGGATCCACAGATACGCAGTATTTT